This TCR beta chain originates from a study of shared clonotypes between healthy human individuals. Whole-study context: The plates for each donor numbered three CD4 naive, three CD4 memory, two CD8 naive and one CD8 memory.

At the deep level, the assay was run. Here immunoSEQ multiplex PCR was the method, and the copy in TCRdb shows in-frame clones only, minus some. The table has about 1 million clones, about 76% seen once. Sequences were obtained from memory CD4+ T cells sorted from blood. Indicated subset: CD45RA-negative fraction. This TCR was recovered from a man between 18 and 29 years old in good health.

This chain's CDR3 is CASSSGLAGATDTQYF. CDR3 coding DNA: TGTGCCAGCAGCTCTGGACTAGCGGGGGCCACAGATACGCAGTATTTT. The chain uses TRBV7-6 and TRBJ2-3; 13 positions match TRBD2. CDR3 length equals 16 residues. Germline CDR1 reads SGHVS; CDR2 reads FNYEAQ. Trimming took 4 bases from V and 2 from J; bases not matched to a gene: 3.